A single sample gave rise to the 15 T cell receptor beta chains below, sequenced in a study of blood T cell repertoires in COVID-19. The data were produced by immunoSEQ multiplex PCR, yet TCRdb's version contains in-frame clones alone and is incomplete. Among 130,000 to 150,000 clones listed, 84% were seen once. Sequences were obtained from peripheral blood. The receptors were gathered from a man aged 60 to 69 with active or convalescent COVID-19.

The V and J genes are TRBV29-1 and TRBJ2-7, with D possibly being TRBD1 (5 bases). The CDR3 sequence is 11 residues long. Per the germline V gene, CDR1 is SQVTM and CDR2 is ANQGSEA. Trimming took 7 bases from V and 2 from J, leaving 9 bases between them. The CDR3, as DNA: TGCAGCGCTAAGGACACCTACGAGCAGTACGTC. Its protein product is CSAKDTYEQYV.

This rearrangement joins TRBV7-9 to TRBJ2-1, with 10 nucleotides matching TRBD2. Germline V lookup: CDR1 SEHNR, CDR2 FQNEAQ (reference sequence). J gave up 5 bases and V 5 bases, and 6 bases lay outside the gene matches. The CDR3 sequence is 15 residues long. The CDR3 bases are TGTGCCAGCAGCCCTCCTAGCGGGGGTGACAATGAGCAGTTCTTC. This encodes CASSPPSGGDNEQFF.

CDR3 DNA: TGTGCCAGCAGCCCTAGGACTAGCGGGAGGTCAAATGAGCAGTTCTTC. This gives the protein CASSPRTSGRSNEQFF. The chain joins TRBV7-8 to TRBJ2-1, with 14 bases fitting TRBD2. Per germline, CDR1 SGHVS and CDR2 FQNEAQ. The J segment lost 7 bases and the V segment lost 5 bases, leaving 7 bases of the junction unmatched. The CDR3 is made up of 16 amino acids. Together with reference TRBV7-8 and TRBJ2-1, the CDR3 gives the full variable domain: GAGVSQSPRYKVAKRGQDVALRCDPISGHVSLFWYQQALGQGPEFLTYFQNEAQLDKSGLPSDRFFAERPEGSVSTLKIQRTQQEDSAVYLCASSPRTSGRSNEQFFGPGTRLTVL.

The chain joins TRBV5-1 to TRBJ2-5; 10 bases fit TRBD1. This CDR3 comprises 16 residues. Trimming cost V 2 bases and J 0 bases; bases outside gene matches: 4. CDR1 and CDR2 from the germline V gene are SGHRS and YFSETQ. In DNA form, the CDR3 reads TGCGCCAGCAGCTTCGGGACAGGGGTAAACCAAGAGACCCAGTACTTC. It codes for CASSFGTGVNQETQYF.

This chain joins TRBV6-5 and TRBJ2-1; D ambiguous. The CDR3 is made up of 14 amino acids. From germline, CDR1 is MNHEY and CDR2 SVGAGI. Deletions cut 7 bases from V and 2 bases from J, with 12 bases between. CDR3 residues: CASMSLVPYNEQFF. CDR3 sequence (DNA): TGTGCCAGCATGTCCCTTGTTCCCTACAATGAGCAGTTCTTC.

Here the CDR3 DNA reads TGTGCCAGCAGCTTAGCGTCAGTATCCTATGGCTACACCTTC. Protein: CASSLASVSYGYTF. The chain uses TRBV7-8 and TRBJ1-2, with D unclear. The length of the CDR3 is 14 residues. The ends were cut back, 0 bases at V and 4 bases at J, with 9 bases in the middle. The V gene's germline CDR1 is SGHVS and CDR2 FQNEAQ.

This clone was seen a few times. The chain uses TRBV9 and TRBJ2-2; 8 nucleotides line up with TRBD2. The germline CDR1 and CDR2 sequences are SGDLS and YYNGEE. The CDR3 loop spans 16 amino acids. The V and J ends lost 7 bases and 4 bases, in that order; junction bases with no gene match: 12. Written as DNA, the CDR3 is TGTGCCAGCGGCCCAGCGGGAGCTCGGGGCACCGGGGAGCTGTTTTTT. Amino acid sequence: CASGPAGARGTGELFF.

This chain links TRBV7-6 with TRBJ1-2; 7 bases match TRBD1. Trimming took 5 bases from V and 7 from J; bases not matched to a gene: 16. Germline V gene data show CDR1 as SGHVS and CDR2 as FNYEAQ. This CDR3 has 16 residues. The CDR3 bases are TGTGCCAGCAGCCAATCGGGACAGAGGCTTGGTGGTGGCTACACCTTC. It specifies CASSQSGQRLGGGYTF. The full variable domain, rest sourced from reference TRBV7-6 and TRBJ1-2, is GAGVSQSPRYKVTKRGQDVALRCDPISGHVSLYWYRQALGQGPEFLTYFNYEAQQDKSGLPNDRFSAERPEGSISTLTIQRTEQRDSAMYRCASSQSGQRLGGGYTFGSGTRLTVV.

The CDR3 region is CASSSTDRGRQETQYF. The DNA for the CDR3 is TGTGCCAGCAGCTCGACCGACAGGGGGCGACAAGAGACCCAGTACTTC. V is TRBV11-2 and J is TRBJ2-5, with 10 nucleotides matching TRBD1. The CDR3 length is 16 residues. Per germline, CDR1 SGHAT and CDR2 FQNNGV. J lost 2 bases, V lost 4 bases, and 7 bases had no gene match.

J is TRBJ1-4 and V is TRBV11-2; D not certain. Germline CDR1 and CDR2: SGHAT and FQNNGV. V lost 5 bases to trimming and J lost 3 bases, with 16 bases between them. The CDR3 is made up of 16 amino acids. The CDR3 here is CASSIIGLGANEKLFF. The DNA of the CDR3 is TGTGCCAGCAGCATAATCGGACTCGGGGCTAATGAAAAACTGTTTTTT.

The chain uses TRBV3-1 (or the pseudogene TRBV3-2) and TRBJ1-5, with D possibly TRBD1 on 6 matching bases. Trimming removed 0 bases at V and 1 base at J, with 10 bases between. Germline-derived CDR1 and CDR2 are LGHDT and YNNKEL (reference sequence). The CDR3 loop spans 16 amino acids. The CDR3 sequence is CASSQEGRGSNQPQHF. In DNA, the CDR3 is TGTGCCAGCAGCCAAGAGGGCAGGGGAAGCAATCAGCCCCAGCATTTT.

The chain joins TRBV7-9 to TRBJ1-1, with TRBD1 identical over 8 bases. The CDR3 extends over 15 amino acids. Per germline, CDR1 SEHNR and CDR2 FQNEAQ (reference sequence). Losses at the gene ends were 5 bases for V and 2 bases for J; bases not matched to a gene: 7. The CDR3 DNA sequence: TGTGCCAGCAGCCGAAACGGACAGGGAAACACTGAAGCTTTCTTT. Translated: CASSRNGQGNTEAFF.

V gene TRBV10-2 combines with J gene TRBJ2-7, with D perhaps TRBD2 (5 bases). In germline, CDR1 is WSHSY, CDR2 SAAADI. Trimming cost V 2 bases and J 1 base, with 6 bases left between them. CDR3 length: 13 residues. CDR3 sequence (DNA): TGCGCCAGCAGTGAGCAGCGGTCCTACGAGCAGTACGTC. Protein sequence: CASSEQRSYEQYV.

The chain uses TRBV10-2 and TRBJ2-3; 9 bases line up with TRBD2. V was pared by 4 bases and J by 4 bases, with 6 bases of the junction left unmatched. The CDR3 is 15 amino acids. Germline CDR1 is WSHSY and CDR2 is SAAADI. CDR3 in DNA: TGCGCCAGCAGTGGGCTAGCGGGACGGGCAGATACGCAGTATTTT. This translates into CASSGLAGRADTQYF.

The V call is TRBV24-1, the J call TRBJ1-2; 10 bases fit TRBD1. The CDR3 contains 14 residues. With 3 bases clipped from V and 7 bases from J, the junction kept 4 bases outside the gene matches. Germline CDR1 KGHDR, CDR2 SFDVKD. DNA of the CDR3: TGTGCCACCAGTGATCCGGGGACAGGGGCTGGCTACACCTTC. It codes for CATSDPGTGAGYTF.